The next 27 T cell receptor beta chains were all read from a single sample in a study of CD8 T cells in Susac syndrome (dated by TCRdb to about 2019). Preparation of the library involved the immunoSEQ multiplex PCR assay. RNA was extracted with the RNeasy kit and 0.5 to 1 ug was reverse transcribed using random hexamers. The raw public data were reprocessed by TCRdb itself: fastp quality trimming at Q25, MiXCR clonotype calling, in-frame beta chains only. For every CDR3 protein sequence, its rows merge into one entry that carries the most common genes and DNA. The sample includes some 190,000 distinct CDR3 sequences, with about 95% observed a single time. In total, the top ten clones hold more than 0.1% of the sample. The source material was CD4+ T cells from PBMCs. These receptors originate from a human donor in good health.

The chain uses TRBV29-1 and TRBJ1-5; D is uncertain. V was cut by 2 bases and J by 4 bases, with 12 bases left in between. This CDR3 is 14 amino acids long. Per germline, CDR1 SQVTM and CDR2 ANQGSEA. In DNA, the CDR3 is TGCAGCGTTGAACTGTATCCGGGAAATCAGCCCCAGCATTTT. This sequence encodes CSVELYPGNQPQHF.

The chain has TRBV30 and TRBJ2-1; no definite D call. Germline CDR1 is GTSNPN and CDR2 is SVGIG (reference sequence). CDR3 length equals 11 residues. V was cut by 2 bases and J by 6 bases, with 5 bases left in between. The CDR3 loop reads CAWSLPNEQFF. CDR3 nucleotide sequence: TGTGCCTGGAGTCTACCCAATGAGCAGTTCTTC.

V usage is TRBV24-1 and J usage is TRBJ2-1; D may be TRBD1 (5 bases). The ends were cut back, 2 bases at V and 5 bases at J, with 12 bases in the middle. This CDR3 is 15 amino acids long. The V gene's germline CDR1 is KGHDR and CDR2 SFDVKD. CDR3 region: CATSDSGAGHNEQFF. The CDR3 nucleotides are TGTGCCACCAGTGATTCCGGAGCAGGGCACAATGAGCAGTTCTTC.

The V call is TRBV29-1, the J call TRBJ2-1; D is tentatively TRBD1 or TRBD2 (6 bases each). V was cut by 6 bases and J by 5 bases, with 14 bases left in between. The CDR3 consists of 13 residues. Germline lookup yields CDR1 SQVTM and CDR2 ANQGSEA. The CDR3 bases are TGCAGCGTGATAGGGGGGATTAACAATGAGCAGTTCTTC. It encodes CSVIGGINNEQFF.

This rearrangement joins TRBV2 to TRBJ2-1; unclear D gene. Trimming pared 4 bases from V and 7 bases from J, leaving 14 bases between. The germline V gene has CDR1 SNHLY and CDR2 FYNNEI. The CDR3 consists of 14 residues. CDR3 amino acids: CASSAGAVKNEQFF. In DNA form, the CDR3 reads TGTGCCAGCAGTGCTGGTGCGGTTAAGAATGAGCAGTTCTTC.

The CDR3 coding sequence is TGTGCCAGCAGCTTTACCCGGACAGGGGATCAGTTCTTC. Its translation: CASSFTRTGDQFF. The chain carries TRBV7-9 and TRBJ2-1, with 9 bases aligning to TRBD1. Trimming removed 3 bases from V and 13 bases from J; junction bases left unmatched: 7. Germline-derived CDR1 and CDR2 are SEHNR and FQNEAQ (reference sequence). The CDR3 has 13 amino acids.

This CDR3 reads CAWSVGLYGYTF. The CDR3 DNA follows: TGTGCCTGGAGTGTGGGGCTCTATGGCTACACCTTC. This chain uses TRBV30 with TRBJ1-2, with TRBD1 as a possible D gene (5 bases). The CDR3 sequence is 12 residues long. V was shortened by 0 bases and J by 4 bases, with 6 bases between the two germline ends. CDR1 GTSNPN and CDR2 SVGIG come from the germline V gene (reference sequence).

Written as DNA, the CDR3 is TGTGCCAGCCCTGAGCCGGGACTAGCAGTCGAGACCCAGTACTTC. Protein product: CASPEPGLAVETQYF. The rearrangement joins TRBV7-8 to TRBJ2-5; 9 nucleotides align to TRBD2. The CDR3 runs 15 residues. The germline V gene has CDR1 SGHVS and CDR2 FQNEAQ. J gave up 5 bases and V 8 bases, and 12 bases lay outside the gene matches. Complete variable domain (other parts from reference TRBV7-8 and TRBJ2-5): GAGVSQSPRYKVAKRGQDVALRCDPISGHVSLFWYQQALGQGPEFLTYFQNEAQLDKSGLPSDRFFAERPEGSVSTLKIQRTQQEDSAVYLCASPEPGLAVETQYFGPGTRLLVL.

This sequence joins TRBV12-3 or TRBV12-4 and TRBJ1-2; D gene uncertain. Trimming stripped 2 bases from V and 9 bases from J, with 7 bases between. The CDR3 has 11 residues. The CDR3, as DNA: TGTGCCAGCAGTTTACCAGGCCGCTACACCTTC. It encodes CASSLPGRYTF.

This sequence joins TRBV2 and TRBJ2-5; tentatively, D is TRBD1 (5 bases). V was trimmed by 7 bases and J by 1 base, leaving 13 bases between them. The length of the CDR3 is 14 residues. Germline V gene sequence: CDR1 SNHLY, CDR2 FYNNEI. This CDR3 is CASTWADSQETQYF. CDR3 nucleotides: TGTGCCAGCACCTGGGCCGACAGCCAAGAGACCCAGTACTTC.

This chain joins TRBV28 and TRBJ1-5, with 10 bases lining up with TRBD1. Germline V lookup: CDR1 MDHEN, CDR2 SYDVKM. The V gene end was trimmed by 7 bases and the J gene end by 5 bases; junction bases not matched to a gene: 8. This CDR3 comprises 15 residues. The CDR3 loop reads CASMPGQGYHQPQHF. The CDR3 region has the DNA TGTGCCAGCATGCCGGGACAGGGGTATCATCAGCCCCAGCATTTT.

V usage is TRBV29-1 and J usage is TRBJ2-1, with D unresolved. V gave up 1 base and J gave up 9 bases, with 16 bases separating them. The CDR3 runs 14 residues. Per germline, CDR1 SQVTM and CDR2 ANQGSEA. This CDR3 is CSVEGSARWGEQFF. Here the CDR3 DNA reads TGCAGCGTTGAAGGATCCGCGAGGTGGGGTGAGCAGTTCTTC.

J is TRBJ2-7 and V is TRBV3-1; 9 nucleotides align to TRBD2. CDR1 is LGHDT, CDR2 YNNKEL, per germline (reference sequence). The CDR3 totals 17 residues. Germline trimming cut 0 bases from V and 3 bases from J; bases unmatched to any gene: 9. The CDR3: CASSQDRTSEPNYEQYF. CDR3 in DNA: TGTGCCAGCAGCCAAGATAGGACTAGCGAACCAAACTACGAGCAGTACTTC.

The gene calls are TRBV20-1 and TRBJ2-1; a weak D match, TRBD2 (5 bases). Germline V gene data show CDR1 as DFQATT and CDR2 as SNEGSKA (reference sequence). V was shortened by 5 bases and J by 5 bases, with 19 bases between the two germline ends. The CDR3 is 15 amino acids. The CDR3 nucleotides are TGCAGTGCTGGGCGGACTCTCCTCGTGGACAATGAGCAGTTCTTC. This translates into CSAGRTLLVDNEQFF.

The CDR3 reads CASSAGFGDGYTF. Here the CDR3 DNA reads TGTGCCAGCTCAGCAGGATTCGGTGATGGCTACACCTTC. V and J are TRBV18 and TRBJ1-2; the D is unclear. Trimming left V 5 bases short and J 6 bases short, with 13 bases between. The CDR3 has 13 amino acids. Germline V lookup: CDR1 KGHSH, CDR2 LQKENI.

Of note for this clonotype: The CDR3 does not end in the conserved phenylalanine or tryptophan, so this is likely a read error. The CDR3 loop reads CSGTENYGYTL. For the CDR3, the DNA is TGCAGCGGAACAGAGAACTATGGCTACACCCTC. The chain is built from TRBV29-1 and TRBJ1-2, with D uncertain. The CDR3 runs 11 residues. Per germline, CDR1 SQVTM and CDR2 ANQGSEA. V lost 7 bases to trimming and J lost 2 bases, with 8 bases between them.

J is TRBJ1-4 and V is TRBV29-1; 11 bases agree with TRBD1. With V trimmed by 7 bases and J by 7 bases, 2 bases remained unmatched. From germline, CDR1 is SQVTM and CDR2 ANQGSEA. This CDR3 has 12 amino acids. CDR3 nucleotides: TGCAGCGGGACAGGGGGCGGTGAAAAACTGTTTTTT. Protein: CSGTGGGEKLFF. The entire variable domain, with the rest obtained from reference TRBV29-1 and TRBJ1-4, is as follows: SAVISQKPSRDICQRGTSLTIQCQVDSQVTMMFWYRQQPGQSLTLIATANQGSEATYESGFVIDKFPISRPNLTFSTLTVSNMSPEDSSIYLCSGTGGGEKLFFGSGTQLSVL.

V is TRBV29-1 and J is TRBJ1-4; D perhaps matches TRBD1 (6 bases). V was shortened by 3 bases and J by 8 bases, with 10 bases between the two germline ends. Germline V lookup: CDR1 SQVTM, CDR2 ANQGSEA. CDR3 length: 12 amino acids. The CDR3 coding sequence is TGCAGCGTTGAGCAGCAGGGGGAAAAACTGTTTTTT. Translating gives CSVEQQGEKLFF.

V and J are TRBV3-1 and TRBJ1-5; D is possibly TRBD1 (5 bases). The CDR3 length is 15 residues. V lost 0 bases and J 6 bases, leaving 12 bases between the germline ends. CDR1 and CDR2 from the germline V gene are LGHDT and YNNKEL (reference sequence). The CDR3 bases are TGTGCCAGCAGCCAAGATGCGGGGGTCGGTCAGCCCCAGCATTTT. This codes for CASSQDAGVGQPQHF. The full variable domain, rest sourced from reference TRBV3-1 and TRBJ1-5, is DTAVSQTPKYLVTQMGNDKSIKCEQNLGHDTMYWYKQDSKKFLKIMFSYNNKELIINETVPNRFSPKSPDKAHLNLHINSLELGDSAVYFCASSQDAGVGQPQHFGDGTRLSIL.

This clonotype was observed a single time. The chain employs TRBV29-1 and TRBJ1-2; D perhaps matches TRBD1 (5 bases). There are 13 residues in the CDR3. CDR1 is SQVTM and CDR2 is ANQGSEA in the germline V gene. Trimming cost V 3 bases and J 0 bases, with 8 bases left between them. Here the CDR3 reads CSVEQGPNYGYTF. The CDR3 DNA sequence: TGCAGCGTTGAGCAGGGACCTAACTATGGCTACACCTTC.

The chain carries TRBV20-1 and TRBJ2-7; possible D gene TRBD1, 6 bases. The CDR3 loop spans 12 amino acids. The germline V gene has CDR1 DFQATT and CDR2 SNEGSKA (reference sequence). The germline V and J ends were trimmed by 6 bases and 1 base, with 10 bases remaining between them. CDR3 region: CSADGQSYEQYF. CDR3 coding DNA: TGCAGTGCGGACGGACAGTCCTACGAGCAGTACTTC.

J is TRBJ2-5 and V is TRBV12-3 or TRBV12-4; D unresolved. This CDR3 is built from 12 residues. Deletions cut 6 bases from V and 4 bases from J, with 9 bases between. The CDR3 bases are TGTGCCAGCAGGGCCGAAGGAGAGACCCAGTACTTC. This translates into CASRAEGETQYF.

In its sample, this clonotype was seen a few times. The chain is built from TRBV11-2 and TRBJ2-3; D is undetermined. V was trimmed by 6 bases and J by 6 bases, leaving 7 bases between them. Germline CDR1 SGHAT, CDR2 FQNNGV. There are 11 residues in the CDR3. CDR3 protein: CASSRGDTQYF. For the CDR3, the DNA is TGTGCCAGCAGTCGTGGGGATACGCAGTATTTT.

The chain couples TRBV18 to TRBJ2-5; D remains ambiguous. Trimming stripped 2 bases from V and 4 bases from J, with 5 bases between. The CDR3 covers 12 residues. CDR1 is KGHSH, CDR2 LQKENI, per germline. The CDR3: CASSPRPETQYF. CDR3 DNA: TGTGCCAGCTCACCAAGGCCAGAGACCCAGTACTTC.

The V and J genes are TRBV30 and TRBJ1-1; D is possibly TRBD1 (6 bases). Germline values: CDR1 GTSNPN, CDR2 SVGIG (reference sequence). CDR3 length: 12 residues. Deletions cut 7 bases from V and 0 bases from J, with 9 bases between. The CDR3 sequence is CALGHVNTEAFF. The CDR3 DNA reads TGTGCCTTGGGACATGTGAACACTGAAGCTTTCTTT.

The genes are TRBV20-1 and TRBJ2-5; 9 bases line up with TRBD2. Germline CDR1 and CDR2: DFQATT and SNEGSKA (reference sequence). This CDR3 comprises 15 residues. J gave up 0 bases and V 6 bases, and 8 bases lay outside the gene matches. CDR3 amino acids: CSAVGLARYQETQYF. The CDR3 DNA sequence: TGCAGTGCCGTAGGACTAGCGAGGTACCAAGAGACCCAGTACTTC.

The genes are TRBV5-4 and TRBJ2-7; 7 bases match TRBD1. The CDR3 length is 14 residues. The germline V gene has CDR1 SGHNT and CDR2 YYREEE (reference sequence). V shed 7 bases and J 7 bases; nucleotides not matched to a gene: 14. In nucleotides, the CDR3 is TGTGCCAGCTCAACAGGGGTCAGAGGGGAGGAGCAGTACTTC. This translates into CASSTGVRGEEQYF.